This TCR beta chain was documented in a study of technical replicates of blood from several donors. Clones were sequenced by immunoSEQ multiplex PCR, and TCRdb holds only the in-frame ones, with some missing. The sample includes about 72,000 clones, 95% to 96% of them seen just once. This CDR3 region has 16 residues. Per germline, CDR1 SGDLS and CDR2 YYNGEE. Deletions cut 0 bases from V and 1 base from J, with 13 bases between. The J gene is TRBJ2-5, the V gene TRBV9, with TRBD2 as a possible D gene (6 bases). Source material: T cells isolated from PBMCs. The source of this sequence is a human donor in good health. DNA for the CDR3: TGTGCCAGCAGCGTAGGTATCGGGGGAGCCCAAGAGACCCAGTACTTC. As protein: CASSVGIGGAQETQYF.